The source of this T cell receptor (beta chain) is a study of T cells in Graves' hyperthyroidism and ophthalmopathy. Newly diagnosed hyperthyroidism patients aged 18 to 65 years had disease lasting under 2 months. Comments on this clonotype: At one end, the junction sequence differs from germline, possibly due to a read error.

The CDR3 loop spans 13 amino acids. CDR1 and CDR2 from the germline V gene are SGHVS and FNYEAQ. Amplification of TCR beta CDR3 regions was performed using RNA transcripts as template. First-round RT-PCR with HTBI primers amplified the TCR CDR3 region. TCRdb independently ran MiXCR on the multiplex PCR reads; one entry per CDR3 protein. The data show a few hundred thousand distinct CDR3 sequences, 15% to 20% seen once. Sequencing was done on a sample of blood. The chain couples TRBV7-6 to TRBJ1-1, with a tentative D call TRBD1 (6 bases). The sequence derives from a man aged 35 to 55 with Graves' hyperthyroidism. The CDR3 region is CVSSLGGNTEAFF. Written as DNA, the CDR3 is TGTGTCAGCAGCTTAGGGGGTAACACTGAAGCTTTCTTT.